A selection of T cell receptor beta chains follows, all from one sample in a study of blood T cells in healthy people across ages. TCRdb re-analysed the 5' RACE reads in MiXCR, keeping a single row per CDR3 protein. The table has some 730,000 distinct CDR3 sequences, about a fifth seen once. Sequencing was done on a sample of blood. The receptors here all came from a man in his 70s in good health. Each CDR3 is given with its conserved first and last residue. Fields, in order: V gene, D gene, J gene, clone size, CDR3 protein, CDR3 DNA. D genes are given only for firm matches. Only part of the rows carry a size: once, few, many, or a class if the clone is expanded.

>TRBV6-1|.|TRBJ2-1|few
CASIDLNEQFF
TGTGCCAGCATCGACTTGAATGAGCAGTTCTTC
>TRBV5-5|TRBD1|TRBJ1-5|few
CASRETGGPYSNQPQHF
TGTGCCAGCAGGGAGACAGGGGGCCCATATAGCAATCAGCCCCAGCATTTT
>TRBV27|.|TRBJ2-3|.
CASTIKIPGRSDTQYF
TGTGCCAGCACCATCAAAATCCCAGGGAGGTCAGATACGCAGTATTTT
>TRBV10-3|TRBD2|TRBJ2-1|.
CAISDVAGANNEQFF
TGTGCCATCAGTGATGTAGCGGGGGCTAACAATGAGCAGTTCTTC
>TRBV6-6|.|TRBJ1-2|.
CASSYGTATYGYTF
TGTGCCAGCAGTTATGGGACGGCAACCTATGGCTACACCTTC
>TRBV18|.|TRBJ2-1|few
CASSPTSTGLLYNEQFF
TGTGCCAGCTCACCAACTTCAACAGGGCTCCTTTACAATGAGCAGTTCTTC
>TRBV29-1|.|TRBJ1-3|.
CSVDLLSGNTIYF
TGCAGCGTTGATCTCCTCTCTGGAAACACCATATATTTT
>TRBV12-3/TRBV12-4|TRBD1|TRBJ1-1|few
CASSFTGGAFF
TGTGCCAGCAGTTTTACAGGGGGAGCTTTCTTT
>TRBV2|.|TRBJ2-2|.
CASSEYRDPGELFF
TGTGCCAGCAGTGAATACAGGGACCCCGGGGAGCTGTTTTTT
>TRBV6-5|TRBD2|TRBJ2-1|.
CASSYEGTKAINEQFF
TGTGCCAGCAGTTACGAGGGGACTAAAGCCATCAATGAGCAGTTCTTC
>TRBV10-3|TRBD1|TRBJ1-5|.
CAISGGGFQSNQPQHF
TGTGCCATCAGTGGAGGGGGCTTTCAGAGCAATCAGCCCCAGCATTTT
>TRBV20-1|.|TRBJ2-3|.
CSARASDSTDTQYF
TGCAGTGCTAGGGCTAGCGATAGCACAGATACGCAGTATTTT
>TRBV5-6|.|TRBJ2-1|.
CASSLWGLSYNEQFF
TGTGCCAGCAGCTTGTGGGGGCTCTCCTACAATGAGCAGTTCTTC
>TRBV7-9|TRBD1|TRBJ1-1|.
CASRTGGGSTEAFF
TGTGCCAGCAGAACAGGGGGCGGGAGCACTGAAGCTTTCTTT
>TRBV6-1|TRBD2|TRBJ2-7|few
CASSLWGGRSYEQYF
TGTGCCAGCAGCCTATGGGGGGGACGCTCCTACGAGCAGTACTTC
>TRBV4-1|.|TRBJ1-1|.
CASSGGGGNTEAFF
TGCGCCAGCAGCGGAGGAGGAGGGAACACTGAAGCTTTCTTT
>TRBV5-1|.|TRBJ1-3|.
CASSSGGRLGNTIYF
TGCGCCAGCAGCTCGGGGGGCAGGCTTGGAAACACCATATATTTT
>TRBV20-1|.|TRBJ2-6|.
CSALSPRFSGANVLTF
TGCAGTGCTTTATCCCCCCGATTCTCTGGGGCCAACGTCCTGACTTTC
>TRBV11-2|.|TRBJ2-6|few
CASAQVSNVLTF
TGTGCCAGCGCCCAAGTGTCCAACGTCCTGACTTTC
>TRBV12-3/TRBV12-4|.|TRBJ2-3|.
CASSGSGSADAQYF
TGTGCCAGCAGTGGCAGCGGCAGCGCAGATGCGCAGTATTTT
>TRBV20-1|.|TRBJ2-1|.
CSAVNPTAPSYNEQFF
TGCAGTGCTGTAAACCCCACAGCGCCTTCCTACAATGAGCAGTTCTTC
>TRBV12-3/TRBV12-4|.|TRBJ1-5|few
CASSFWSQPQHF
TGTGCCAGCAGTTTTTGGAGCCAGCCCCAGCATTTT
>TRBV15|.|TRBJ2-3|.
CATSRETQDPDTQYF
TGTGCCACCAGCAGAGAAACTCAGGACCCAGATACGCAGTATTTT
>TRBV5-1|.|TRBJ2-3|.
CASSGPLSTDTQYF
TGCGCCAGCAGCGGACCCCTATCCACAGATACGCAGTATTTT
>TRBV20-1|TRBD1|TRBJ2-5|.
CSATPGTGRAETQYF
TGCAGTGCTACTCCAGGGACAGGCAGGGCGGAGACCCAGTACTTC
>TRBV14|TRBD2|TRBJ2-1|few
CASSPILAGGANEQFF
TGTGCCAGCAGCCCCATTCTAGCGGGCGGTGCCAATGAGCAGTTCTTC
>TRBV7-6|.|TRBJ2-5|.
CASSLQGRTQYF
TGTGCCAGCAGCCTACAGGGTCGGACCCAGTACTTC
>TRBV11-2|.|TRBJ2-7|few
CASSLSASYEQYF
TGTGCCAGCAGCTTATCCGCCTCCTACGAGCAGTACTTC
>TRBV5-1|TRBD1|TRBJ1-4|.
CASQGANEKLFF
TGCGCCAGTCAGGGGGCTAATGAAAAACTGTTTTTT
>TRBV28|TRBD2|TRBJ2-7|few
CASSQPKRGTYEQYF
TGTGCCAGCAGTCAACCTAAGCGGGGGACCTACGAGCAGTACTTC
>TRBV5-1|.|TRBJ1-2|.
CASSLSRRGEGYTF
TGCGCCAGCAGCTTGAGTCGCAGGGGTGAGGGCTACACCTTC